Listed here are 2 T cell receptor beta chains from one sample, sequenced in a study of cytomegalovirus exposure and HLA in healthy donors (dated by TCRdb to the late 2010s). Libraries were made using the immunoSEQ multiplex PCR assay. TCRdb took this table from immuneACCESS and kept in-frame rearrangements with V and J called. Such tables lack part of the clones; where checked against another copy, unresolved V genes explain under half of the gap, and the rest is unexplained. The sample table holds roughly 70,000 clones, of which roughly 95% were seen once. 3% to 4% of the sample goes to the ten largest clones. Sequencing was done on a sample of PBMCs. These receptors came from a man between 18 and 35 years old in good health and CMV-seronegative.

The chain employs TRBV9 and TRBJ2-2; a possible D gene is TRBD2 (5 bases). V dropped 3 bases and J dropped 4 bases, with 13 bases sitting between them. The CDR3 is 15 amino acids. Germline V gene lookup returns CDR1 SGDLS and CDR2 YYNGEE. The CDR3 here is CASSEGGQATGELFF. Here the CDR3 DNA reads TGTGCCAGCAGCGAGGGCGGGCAAGCCACCGGGGAGCTGTTTTTT.

The chain links TRBV6-1 to TRBJ2-7; the D gene is possibly TRBD1 (6 bases). Per germline, CDR1 MNHNS and CDR2 SASEGT. The CDR3 covers 17 residues. Trimming took 4 bases from V and 0 from J, leaving 19 bases between them. This CDR3 is CASSGIPGVDDSYEQYF. Written as DNA, the CDR3 is TGTGCCAGCAGTGGGATACCAGGGGTCGACGACTCCTACGAGCAGTACTTC.